This T cell receptor (beta chain) was profiled in a study of OX40 agonist ivuxolimab in advanced cancers. Study-wide background: Anti-PD-1, anti-PD-L1 or anti-CTLA-4 therapy given earlier was allowed, and approximately 43% had some. Three patients, one with hepatocellular carcinoma and two with cutaneous melanoma, achieved partial responses.

The assay was immunoSEQ multiplex PCR, and TCRdb's table has in-frame clones only and misses some. Among approximately 76,000 clones listed, roughly 94% were seen once. V shed 5 bases and J 2 bases; nucleotides not matched to a gene: 15. CDR3 length equals 17 residues. In germline, CDR1 is SGHVS, CDR2 FQNEAQ. The sequence was obtained from an adult with an advanced solid tumor such as melanoma, head and neck, liver or kidney cancer. Sequenced here: CD4+ or CD8+ T cells sorted from blood, sampled in a trial of the OX40 agonist ivuxolimab. This chain connects TRBV7-8 to TRBJ2-7; 7 bases line up with TRBD2. CDR3 in amino acids: CASSPRGILAETYEQYF. As DNA, the CDR3 is TGTGCCAGCAGCCCCCGGGGCATTCTAGCGGAAACCTACGAGCAGTACTTC. The full variable domain, its missing parts supplied by reference TRBV7-8 and TRBJ2-7, is GAGVSQSPRYKVAKRGQDVALRCDPISGHVSLFWYQQALGQGPEFLTYFQNEAQLDKSGLPSDRFFAERPEGSVSTLKIQRTQQEDSAVYLCASSPRGILAETYEQYFGPGTRLTVT.